This entry lists 27 T cell receptor beta chains sequenced from one sample in a study of T cells in Graves' hyperthyroidism and ophthalmopathy. Amplification targeted TCR beta CDR3 regions from RNA transcripts. The TCR CDR3 first-round RT-PCR relied on the HTBI primer set. MiXCR was run by TCRdb on the multiplex PCR reads, yielding one entry per CDR3 protein. This sample has around 340,000 distinct CDR3 sequences, with over 11% found just once. The sample was blood. These receptors originate from a woman aged 25 to 39 with Graves' hyperthyroidism.

The sample holds many counts of this clonotype. The chain has TRBV12-3 or TRBV12-4 and TRBJ2-7, with D maybe TRBD1 (5 bases). Deletions cut 2 bases from V and 0 bases from J, with 11 bases between. The CDR3 sequence is 15 residues long. Here the CDR3 reads CASSLTGRSSYEQYF. In DNA, the CDR3 is TGTGCCAGCAGTTTAACAGGCAGAAGCTCCTACGAGCAGTACTTC.

This clonotype has a count of ten or more. The chain uses TRBV3-1 and TRBJ2-3; D is unresolved. Germline V gene lookup returns CDR1 LGHDT and CDR2 YNNKEL (reference sequence). V was shortened by 1 base and J by 6 bases, with 8 bases between the two germline ends. CDR3 length equals 13 residues. The chain's CDR3 is CASSQGSADTQYF. The CDR3 DNA reads TGTGCCAGCAGCCAAGGGTCCGCGGATACGCAGTATTTT.

This clonotype appeared many times. The chain links TRBV2 to TRBJ1-1; D gene ambiguous. Per germline, CDR1 SNHLY and CDR2 FYNNEI. The CDR3 covers 14 residues. V lost 3 bases and J 1 base, leaving 9 bases between the germline ends. For the CDR3, the DNA is TGTGCCAGCAGTGACTTCATACCGAACACTGAAGCTTTCTTT. Protein product: CASSDFIPNTEAFF.

In this sample, this clonotype turned up many times. DNA of the CDR3: TGTGCCAGCAGTTTTGCCGGAAAAGAGACCCAGTACTTC. Encoded protein: CASSFAGKETQYF. The chain employs TRBV12-3 or TRBV12-4 and TRBJ2-5; D gene ambiguous. The CDR3 loop spans 13 amino acids. V gave up 3 bases and J gave up 3 bases, with 8 bases separating them.

This clonotype was counted at least ten times. This rearrangement joins TRBV10-3 to TRBJ2-5; no definite D call. Germline V gives CDR1 ENHRY, CDR2 SYGVKD. Trimming pared 0 bases from V and 2 bases from J, leaving 4 bases between. This CDR3 has 13 amino acids. This chain's CDR3 is CAISESTQETQYF. The CDR3 DNA sequence: TGTGCCATCAGTGAGTCCACTCAAGAGACCCAGTACTTC.

This clonotype was detected many times. The chain has TRBV7-9 and TRBJ2-7; the match to TRBD2 covers 9 bases. This CDR3 comprises 16 residues. The germline gives CDR1 SEHNR, CDR2 FQNEAQ (reference sequence). Trimming at V came to 5 bases and at J to 2 bases, leaving 10 bases not matched to a gene. This CDR3 reads CASSPDPVAGAYEQYF. CDR3 coding DNA: TGTGCCAGCAGCCCCGACCCAGTAGCGGGAGCCTACGAGCAGTACTTC.

Notes on this clonotype: A much larger clone sits a single nucleotide away, making a read error possible. The chain couples TRBV7-2 to TRBJ1-6; 7 bases line up with TRBD1. The germline V gene has CDR1 SGHTA and CDR2 FQGNSA. CDR3 length equals 16 residues. Written as DNA, the CDR3 is TGTGCCAGCAGCTCACTGACAGGGATAGGGTCCTCACCCGTCCACTTT. This codes for CASSSLTGIGSSPVHF.

This clonotype was picked up a small number of times. This chain uses TRBV6-1 with TRBJ2-6; tentatively, D is TRBD1 (6 bases). Germline values: CDR1 MNHNS, CDR2 SASEGT. The CDR3 is made up of 18 amino acids. Deletions cut 3 bases from V and 0 bases from J, with 15 bases between. The CDR3 nucleotides are TGTGCCAGCAGTGACAGGACAGCGAAGAGCTCTGGGGCCAACGTCCTGACTTTC. This translates into CASSDRTAKSSGANVLTF.

In its sample, this clonotype was seen a few times. This chain connects TRBV19 to TRBJ1-6; 8 nucleotides align to TRBD1. CDR3 size: 13 residues. Trimming cost V 7 bases and J 10 bases; bases outside gene matches: 6. CDR1 and CDR2 from the germline V gene are LNHDA and SQIVND (reference sequence). CDR3: CASTDRVRSPLHF. DNA of the CDR3: TGTGCCAGTACGGACAGGGTGCGATCACCCCTCCACTTT. Together with reference TRBV19 and TRBJ1-6, the CDR3 gives the full variable domain: DGGITQSPKYLFRKEGQNVTLSCEQNLNHDAMYWYRQDPGQGLRLIYYSQIVNDFQKGDIAEGYSVSREKKESFPLTVTSAQKNPTAFYLCASTDRVRSPLHFGNGTRLTVT.

This clonotype was counted a few times. The V gene is TRBV5-4, the J gene TRBJ2-7; either TRBD1 or TRBD2 may supply D (5 bases each). Deletions cut 4 bases from V and 3 bases from J, with 11 bases between. The CDR3 loop spans 13 amino acids. Looked up from germline, CDR1 is SGHNT and CDR2 is YYREEE (reference sequence). The CDR3 region has the DNA TGTGCCAGCAGCCAGACAGACTACTACGAGCAGTACTTC. This codes for CASSQTDYYEQYF.

This clonotype was detected a few times. The chain has TRBV20-1 and TRBJ2-1; TRBD1 or TRBD2 may be the D gene (5 bases each). The CDR3 runs 15 residues. V was shortened by 2 bases and J by 2 bases, with 13 bases between the two germline ends. Germline V CDR1 and CDR2: DFQATT, SNEGSKA (reference sequence). In DNA, the CDR3 is TGCAGTGCTAGACCCGTTGGGGGAGCCTACAATGAGCAGTTCTTC. Protein: CSARPVGGAYNEQFF.

This clonotype was detected only a few times. V usage is TRBV20-1 and J usage is TRBJ1-3; D might be TRBD1 (5 bases). The V gene's germline CDR1 is DFQATT and CDR2 SNEGSKA (reference sequence). V lost 0 bases, J lost 4 bases, and 16 bases lay in between. The CDR3 has 16 amino acids. CDR3 nucleotides: TGCAGTGCTAGAGATAGGGATACGGGGGTCGGAAACACCATATATTTT. Translated, it gives CSARDRDTGVGNTIYF.

This clonotype was counted many times. This chain connects TRBV27 to TRBJ2-1; 7 bases align to TRBD2. Germline V lookup: CDR1 MNHEY, CDR2 SMNVEV (reference sequence). CDR3 length: 17 residues. V lost 0 bases and J lost 0; bases outside the gene matches: 5. The CDR3 region has the DNA TGTGCCAGCAGTTTATCTCCTAGCGGCGGCTCCTACAATGAGCAGTTCTTC. Protein product: CASSLSPSGGSYNEQFF.

Comment on this clonotype: One end of the junction fails to match germline, which may point to a read error. The rearrangement links TRBV20-1 to TRBJ2-3; 12 bases match TRBD1. The germline V gene has CDR1 DFQATT and CDR2 SNEGSKA (reference sequence). The CDR3 sequence is 15 residues long. CDR3 DNA: TGCAGTGCCCTCGGGACAGGGGGCAGGGCAGATACGCAGTATTTC. Translation: CSALGTGGRADTQYF.

This clonotype was observed a handful of times. CDR3 coding DNA: TGTGCCATCAGTGGGACAGGGTTTGCAGATACGCAGTATTTT. Translation gives CAISGTGFADTQYF. The chain is built from TRBV10-3 and TRBJ2-3, with 8 nucleotides matching TRBD1. The CDR3 sequence is 14 residues long. The V gene's germline CDR1 is ENHRY and CDR2 SYGVKD. With V trimmed by 4 bases and J by 4 bases, 4 bases remained unmatched.

In its sample, this clonotype was seen many times. The genes are TRBV20-1 and TRBJ2-7; 8 positions agree with TRBD2. The ends lost 3 bases at V and 2 bases at J; junction bases unmatched: 3. CDR1 is DFQATT and CDR2 is SNEGSKA in the germline V gene (reference sequence). The CDR3 spans 13 residues. CDR3 coding DNA: TGCAGTGCTAGCGGGAGGGCCGCCTACGAGCAGTACTTC. The encoded protein is CSASGRAAYEQYF.

This clonotype was detected many times. This chain links TRBV30 with TRBJ1-1; a weak D match, TRBD1 (6 bases). V lost 8 bases, J lost 5 bases, and 18 bases lay in between. Germline CDR1 reads GTSNPN; CDR2 reads SVGIG (reference sequence). There are 13 residues in the CDR3. CDR3 region: CARSGASFTEAFF. In DNA form, the CDR3 reads TGTGCCCGCTCGGGGGCTTCGTTTACTGAAGCTTTCTTT.

This clonotype was observed at least ten times. The chain employs TRBV20-1 and TRBJ2-5; 10 bases fit TRBD2. With 6 bases clipped from V and 7 bases from J, the junction kept 11 bases outside the gene matches. Germline CDR1 and CDR2: DFQATT and SNEGSKA (reference sequence). This CDR3 spans 14 amino acids. CDR3 DNA sequence: TGCAGTGCCCAGGGGACTAGCGTTGTGGGGACCCAGTACTTC. It translates to CSAQGTSVVGTQYF.

There are a few counts of this clonotype. The chain has TRBV29-1 and TRBJ1-2; D is unresolved. V was clipped by 6 bases and J by 7 bases, with 9 bases between them. From germline, CDR1 is SQVTM and CDR2 ANQGSEA. The length of the CDR3 is 10 residues. CDR3 DNA sequence: TGCAGCGTACAAGGCCCTGGCTACACCTTC. This translates into CSVQGPGYTF.

The chain joins TRBV5-1 to TRBJ2-4; D call uncertain. The CDR3 is 15 amino acids. V was pared by 0 bases and J by 0 bases, with 7 bases between. Germline V gene lookup returns CDR1 SGHRS and CDR2 YFSETQ. The chain's CDR3 is CASSLGAVAKNIQYF. CDR3 sequence (DNA): TGCGCCAGCAGCTTGGGGGCGGTAGCCAAAAACATTCAGTACTTC.

This clonotype showed up many times. The chain employs TRBV27 and TRBJ1-1; D gene ambiguous. V lost 2 bases and J 8 bases, leaving 12 bases between the germline ends. Germline values: CDR1 MNHEY, CDR2 SMNVEV (reference sequence). This CDR3 has 13 residues. CDR3 amino acids: CASSLTFSGEAFF. The CDR3 DNA reads TGTGCCAGCAGTTTAACTTTCTCGGGGGAAGCTTTCTTT.

This clonotype showed up many times. In DNA, the CDR3 is TGCAGTGCCGGGGCGACGGGAGAGGGCGATGAGCAGTTCTTC. The encoded protein is CSAGATGEGDEQFF. This sequence joins TRBV20-1 and TRBJ2-1, with a possible D match to TRBD2 (6 bases). The CDR3 extends over 14 amino acids. V lost 6 bases and J 8 bases, leaving 20 bases between the germline ends. The germline V gene encodes CDR1 DFQATT and CDR2 SNEGSKA (reference sequence).

The chain links TRBV7-8 to TRBJ2-1, with D possibly matching TRBD1 (6 bases). V lost 5 bases to trimming and J lost 7 bases, with 24 bases between them. The CDR3 runs 17 residues. Germline loops: CDR1 SGHVS, CDR2 FQNEAQ. The CDR3 DNA is TGTGCCAGCAGCACCGGAAGAGAGGCAGGGGTAGCGAATGAGCAGTTCTTC. Its protein is CASSTGREAGVANEQFF.

V gene TRBV28 combines with J gene TRBJ2-1; TRBD2 might be the D (5 bases). Deletions cut 5 bases from V and 4 bases from J, with 15 bases between. Germline loops: CDR1 MDHEN, CDR2 SYDVKM. The length of the CDR3 is 15 residues. CDR3 nucleotides: TGTGCCAGCAGTCAGCGGCCGAATATTTACAATGAGCAGTTCTTC. Residues: CASSQRPNIYNEQFF.

This clonotype was detected many times. V usage is TRBV7-8 and J usage is TRBJ2-1; either TRBD1 or TRBD2 may supply D (6 bases each). V lost 1 base, J lost 6 bases, and 22 bases lay in between. In germline, CDR1 is SGHVS, CDR2 FQNEAQ. This CDR3 spans 18 amino acids. The CDR3 sequence is CASSLGGALLGDGNEQFF. The CDR3 DNA reads TGTGCCAGCAGCTTAGGGGGGGCGCTTTTAGGGGATGGCAATGAGCAGTTCTTC.

This clonotype showed up just a few times. The chain is built from TRBV10-3 and TRBJ1-2; D may be TRBD1 (5 bases). Trimming stripped 10 bases from V and 4 bases from J, with 19 bases between. The CDR3 is 14 amino acids. The germline V gene has CDR1 ENHRY and CDR2 SYGVKD. This CDR3 reads CATIHDSNLYGYTF. The DNA of the CDR3 is TGTGCCACAATCCATGACAGCAACCTCTATGGCTACACCTTC.

The genes are TRBV20-1 and TRBJ2-5, with 12 bases lining up with TRBD2. V gave up 5 bases and J gave up 6 bases; unmatched junction bases: 10. CDR3 size: 15 residues. Per germline, CDR1 DFQATT and CDR2 SNEGSKA (reference sequence). The CDR3 region is CSALEGLAGFQTQYF. The CDR3 DNA sequence: TGCAGTGCTCTCGAGGGACTAGCGGGTTTCCAGACCCAGTACTTC.